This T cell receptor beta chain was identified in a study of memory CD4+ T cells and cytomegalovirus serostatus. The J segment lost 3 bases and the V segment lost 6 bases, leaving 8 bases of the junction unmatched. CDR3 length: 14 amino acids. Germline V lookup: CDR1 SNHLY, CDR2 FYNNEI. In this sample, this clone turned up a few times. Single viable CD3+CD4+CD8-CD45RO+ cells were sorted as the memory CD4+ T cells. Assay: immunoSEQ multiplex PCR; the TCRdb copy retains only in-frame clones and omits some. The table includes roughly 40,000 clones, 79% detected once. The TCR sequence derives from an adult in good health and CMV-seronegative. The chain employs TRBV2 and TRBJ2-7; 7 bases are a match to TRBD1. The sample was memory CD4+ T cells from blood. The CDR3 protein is CASSPGTGDYEQYF. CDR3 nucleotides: TGTGCCAGCAGCCCGGGAACAGGGGACTACGAGCAGTACTTC.